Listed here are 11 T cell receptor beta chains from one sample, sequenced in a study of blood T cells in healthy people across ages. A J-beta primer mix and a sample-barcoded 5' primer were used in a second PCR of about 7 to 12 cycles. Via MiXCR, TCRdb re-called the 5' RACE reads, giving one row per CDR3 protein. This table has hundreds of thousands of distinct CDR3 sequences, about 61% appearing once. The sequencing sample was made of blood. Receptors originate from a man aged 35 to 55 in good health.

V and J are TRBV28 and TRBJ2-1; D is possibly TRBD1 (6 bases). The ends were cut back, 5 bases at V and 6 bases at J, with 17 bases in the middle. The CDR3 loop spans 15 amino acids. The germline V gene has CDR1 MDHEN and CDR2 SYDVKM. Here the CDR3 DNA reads TGTGCCAGCAGTCCCACCCAGGGGAAAGGCAATGAGCAGTTCTTC. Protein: CASSPTQGKGNEQFF.

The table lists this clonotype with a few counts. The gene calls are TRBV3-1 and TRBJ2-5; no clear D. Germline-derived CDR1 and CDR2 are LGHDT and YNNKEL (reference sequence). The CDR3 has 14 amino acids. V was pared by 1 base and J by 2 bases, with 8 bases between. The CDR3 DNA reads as TGTGCCAGCAGCCAAGCGAACGATCAAGAGACCCAGTACTTC. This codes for CASSQANDQETQYF.

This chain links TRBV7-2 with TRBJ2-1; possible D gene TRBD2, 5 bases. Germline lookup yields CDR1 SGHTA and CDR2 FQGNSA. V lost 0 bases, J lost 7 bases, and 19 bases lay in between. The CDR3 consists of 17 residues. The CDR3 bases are TGTGCCAGCAGCTTAGCTCCCCCTGTTGTCCGCGGGAATGAGCAGTTCTTC. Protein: CASSLAPPVVRGNEQFF.

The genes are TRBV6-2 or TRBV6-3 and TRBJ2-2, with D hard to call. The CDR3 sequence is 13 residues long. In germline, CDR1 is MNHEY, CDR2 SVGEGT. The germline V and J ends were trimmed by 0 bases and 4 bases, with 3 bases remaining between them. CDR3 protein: CASSYSITGELFF. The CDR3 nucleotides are TGTGCCAGCAGTTACTCGATCACCGGGGAGCTGTTTTTT.

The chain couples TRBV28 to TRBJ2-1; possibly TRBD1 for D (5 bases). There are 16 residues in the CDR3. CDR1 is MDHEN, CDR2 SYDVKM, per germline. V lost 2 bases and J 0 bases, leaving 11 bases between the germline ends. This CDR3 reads CASSLTTTDSYNEQFF. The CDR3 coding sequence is TGTGCCAGCAGTTTAACCACGACAGACTCCTACAATGAGCAGTTCTTC.

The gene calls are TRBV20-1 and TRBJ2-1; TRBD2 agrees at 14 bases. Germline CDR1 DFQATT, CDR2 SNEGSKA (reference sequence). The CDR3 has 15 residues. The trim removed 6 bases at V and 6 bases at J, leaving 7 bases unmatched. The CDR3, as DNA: TGCAGTGCCGAGGGACTAGCGGGAGCAGGCAATGAGCAGTTCTTC. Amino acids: CSAEGLAGAGNEQFF.

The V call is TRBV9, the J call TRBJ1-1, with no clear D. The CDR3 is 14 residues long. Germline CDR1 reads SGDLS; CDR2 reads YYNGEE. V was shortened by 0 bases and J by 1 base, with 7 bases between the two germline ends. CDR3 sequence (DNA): TGTGCCAGCAGCGTAGTCGGGGAGAACACTGAAGCTTTCTTT. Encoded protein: CASSVVGENTEAFF.

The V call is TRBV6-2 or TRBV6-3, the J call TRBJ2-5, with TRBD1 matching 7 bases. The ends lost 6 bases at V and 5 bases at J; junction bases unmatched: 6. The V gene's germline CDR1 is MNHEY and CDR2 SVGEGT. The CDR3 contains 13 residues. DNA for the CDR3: TGTGCCAGCAGCACACAGGGGTCGGAGACCCAGTACTTC. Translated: CASSTQGSETQYF.

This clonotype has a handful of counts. This CDR3 is CAISGKVPSDTQYF. The CDR3 bases are TGTGCCATCAGTGGTAAGGTCCCCAGCGATACGCAGTATTTT. This chain joins TRBV10-3 and TRBJ2-3; D gene ambiguous. Germline V CDR1 and CDR2: ENHRY, SYGVKD. V was trimmed by 4 bases and J by 6 bases, leaving 14 bases between them. This CDR3 region has 14 residues.

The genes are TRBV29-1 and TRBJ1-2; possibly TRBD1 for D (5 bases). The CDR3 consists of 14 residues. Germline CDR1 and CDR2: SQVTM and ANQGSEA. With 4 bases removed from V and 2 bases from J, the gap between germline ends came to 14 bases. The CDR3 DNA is TGCAGCGTTGTCGACAGCGCAGTGAACTATGGCTACACCTTC. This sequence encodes CSVVDSAVNYGYTF.

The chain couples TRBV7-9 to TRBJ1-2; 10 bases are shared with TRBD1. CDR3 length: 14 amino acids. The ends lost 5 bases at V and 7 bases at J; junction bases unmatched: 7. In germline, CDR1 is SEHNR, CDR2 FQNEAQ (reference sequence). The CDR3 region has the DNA TGTGCCAGCAGCGTGGAGGGACAGGGGTCTGGCTACACCTTC. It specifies CASSVEGQGSGYTF.